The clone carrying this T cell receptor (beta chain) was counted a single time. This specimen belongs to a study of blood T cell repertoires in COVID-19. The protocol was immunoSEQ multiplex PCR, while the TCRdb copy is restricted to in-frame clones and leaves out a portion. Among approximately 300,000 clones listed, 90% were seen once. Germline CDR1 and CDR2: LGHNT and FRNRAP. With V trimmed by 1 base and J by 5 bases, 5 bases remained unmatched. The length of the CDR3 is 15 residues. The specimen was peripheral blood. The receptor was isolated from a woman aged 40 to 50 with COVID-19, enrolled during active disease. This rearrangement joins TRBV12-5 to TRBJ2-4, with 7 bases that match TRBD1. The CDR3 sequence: CASGLDDRVENIQYF. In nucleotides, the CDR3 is TGTGCTAGTGGTTTGGATGACAGGGTCGAAAACATTCAGTACTTC. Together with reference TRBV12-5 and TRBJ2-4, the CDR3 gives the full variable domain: DARVTQTPRHKVTEMGQEVTMRCQPILGHNTVFWYRQTMMQGLELLAYFRNRAPLDDSGMPKDRFSAEMPDATLATLKIQPSEPRDSAVYFCASGLDDRVENIQYFGAGTRLSVL.